What follows are 24 T cell receptor beta chains derived from one specimen sequenced in a study of early T cells in non-severe SARS-CoV-2 infection. Via MiXCR, TCRdb re-called the 5' RACE reads, giving one row per CDR3 protein. This sample carries about 25,000 distinct CDR3 sequences, roughly 4.8% of them seen once, and the ten largest clones take approximately 6.6%. The sample was whole blood. These receptors originate from an adult who was a healthcare worker with PCR-confirmed SARS-CoV-2 infection or an uninfected control (not recorded which).

This clonotype appeared a few times. V gene TRBV6-1 combines with J gene TRBJ2-2; D is uncertain. Trimming pared 8 bases from V and 6 bases from J, leaving 7 bases between. This CDR3 has 11 residues. The germline V gene encodes CDR1 MNHNS and CDR2 SASEGT. CDR3 region: CASLGSGELFF. Written as DNA, the CDR3 is TGTGCCAGCCTCGGTTCCGGGGAGCTGTTTTTT.

The V and J genes are TRBV29-1 and TRBJ2-6, with unresolved D. The CDR3 loop spans 13 amino acids. The germline V gene has CDR1 SQVTM and CDR2 ANQGSEA. V was shortened by 4 bases and J by 4 bases, with 8 bases between the two germline ends. CDR3 protein: CSVVPSGANVLTF. The CDR3 coding sequence is TGCAGCGTTGTGCCTTCCGGGGCCAACGTCCTGACTTTC.

This clonotype was found many times. This CDR3 reads CASSLPFGGEGPDTQYF. CDR3 sequence (DNA): TGTGCCAGCAGCTTACCCTTTGGGGGAGAAGGGCCAGATACGCAGTATTTT. The rearrangement joins TRBV7-9 to TRBJ2-3; D may correspond to TRBD1 or TRBD2 (5 bases each). With 2 bases removed from V and 4 bases from J, the gap between germline ends came to 19 bases. The CDR3 totals 17 residues. Germline CDR1 reads SEHNR; CDR2 reads FQNEAQ (reference sequence).

Sample share makes this clonotype medium-sized. The chain employs TRBV4-1 and TRBJ2-7; the D is unclear. The length of the CDR3 is 14 residues. V dropped 1 base and J dropped 2 bases, with 9 bases sitting between them. Germline CDR1 MGHRA, CDR2 YSYEKL. CDR3 sequence (DNA): TGCGCCAGCAGCCAAGTTTTAACAGCCTACGAGCAGTACTTC. Encoded protein: CASSQVLTAYEQYF.

This clonotype was seen at least ten times. The chain couples TRBV12-3 or TRBV12-4 to TRBJ1-1, with D possibly TRBD1 on 5 matching bases. V lost 4 bases to trimming and J lost 1 base, with 13 bases between them. This CDR3 is 15 amino acids long. This chain's CDR3 is CASSSAGRANTEAFF. In DNA, the CDR3 is TGTGCCAGCAGTTCAGCGGGACGGGCGAACACTGAAGCTTTCTTT.

The sample holds a few counts of this clonotype. The V gene is TRBV6-5, the J gene TRBJ1-2; D is uncertain. Germline CDR1 reads MNHEY; CDR2 reads SVGAGI. This CDR3 contains 15 residues. V was trimmed by 4 bases and J by 4 bases, leaving 16 bases between them. The CDR3 DNA follows: TGTGCCAGCAGTTTCAGCCCGAGGCGGCTCTATGGCTACACCTTC. The encoded protein is CASSFSPRRLYGYTF.

This clonotype was seen ten or more times. The chain employs TRBV24-1 and TRBJ2-3; TRBD2 might be the D (5 bases). With 3 bases removed from V and 1 base from J, the gap between germline ends came to 7 bases. Germline CDR1 is KGHDR and CDR2 is SFDVKD. The CDR3 has 14 residues. The CDR3 reads CATSDRSGTDTQYF. In DNA, the CDR3 is TGTGCCACCAGTGATCGTAGCGGCACAGATACGCAGTATTTT.

Many counts were recorded for this clonotype. This chain connects TRBV28 to TRBJ2-1; 9 bases are shared with TRBD2. Trimming took 4 bases from V and 4 from J; bases not matched to a gene: 5. Germline CDR1 reads MDHEN; CDR2 reads SYDVKM. There are 15 residues in the CDR3. This CDR3 is CASSSGTSSYNEQFF. Here the CDR3 DNA reads TGTGCCAGCAGTTCCGGGACTAGCAGTTACAATGAGCAGTTCTTC.

This clonotype has at least ten counts. The V and J genes are TRBV4-1 and TRBJ2-1; 11 bases match TRBD1. CDR3 length equals 14 residues. V lost 3 bases and J lost 6; bases outside the gene matches: 1. The germline gives CDR1 MGHRA, CDR2 YSYEKL. For the CDR3, the DNA is TGCGCCAGCAGCCAGGGGACAGGGGGCAATGAGCAGTTCTTC. It codes for CASSQGTGGNEQFF.

This clonotype was counted at least ten times. The chain joins TRBV6-5 to TRBJ2-7; D is possibly TRBD2 (6 bases). V was clipped by 5 bases and J by 3 bases, with 11 bases between them. Germline V gives CDR1 MNHEY, CDR2 SVGAGI. The CDR3 spans 13 residues. Here the CDR3 reads CASSPGTYYEQYF. The CDR3, as DNA: TGTGCCAGCAGTCCAGGGACTTACTACGAGCAGTACTTC.

In this sample, this clonotype turned up many times. V is TRBV9 and J is TRBJ2-3; 7 bases fit TRBD1. The CDR3 runs 16 residues. In germline, CDR1 is SGDLS, CDR2 YYNGEE. Trimming took 6 bases from V and 3 from J; bases not matched to a gene: 13. The DNA for the CDR3 is TGTGCCAGCACTCAAAGAGGGACAGTTGATACAGATACGCAGTATTTT. Translated, it gives CASTQRGTVDTDTQYF.

This clonotype was counted ten times or more. The rearrangement links TRBV29-1 to TRBJ1-2; the D is unclear. In germline, CDR1 is SQVTM, CDR2 ANQGSEA. The length of the CDR3 is 16 residues. Trimming removed 3 bases from V and 3 bases from J, with 20 bases in between. CDR3 sequence reads: CSVDPVNNEVHYGYTF. The CDR3 DNA is TGCAGCGTTGACCCAGTAAACAACGAGGTTCACTATGGCTACACCTTC.

In this sample, this clonotype turned up many times. CDR3 nucleotides: TGTGCCAGCAGTTTTTGGGAGGACAGAGCGTCTAACTATGGCTACACCTTC. This encodes CASSFWEDRASNYGYTF. This sequence joins TRBV12-3 or TRBV12-4 and TRBJ1-2; tentative D call: TRBD1 (6 bases). V lost 3 bases and J lost 0, with 17 bases in between. This CDR3 has 17 residues.

The V and J genes are TRBV12-3 or TRBV12-4 and TRBJ2-1; unclear D gene. This CDR3 is 13 amino acids long. V lost 7 bases to trimming and J lost 7 bases, with 14 bases between them. DNA of the CDR3: TGTGCCAGCAATGAAGGAGATCAGAATGAGCAGTTCTTC. Translation gives CASNEGDQNEQFF.

This clonotype was observed a few times. V gene TRBV12-3 or TRBV12-4 combines with J gene TRBJ2-2; TRBD1 matches 9 bases. J gave up 2 bases and V 6 bases, and 4 bases lay outside the gene matches. This CDR3 spans 15 amino acids. CDR3 sequence: CASRPGQGNTGELFF. In DNA, the CDR3 is TGTGCCAGCAGGCCGGGACAGGGCAACACCGGGGAGCTGTTTTTT.

This clonotype was recorded a few times. The chain joins TRBV20-1 to TRBJ1-1; D call uncertain. The CDR3 length is 16 residues. CDR1 and CDR2 (germline): DFQATT, SNEGSKA (reference sequence). V shed 3 bases and J shed 0 bases, with 17 bases lying between them. CDR3 loop: CSASAGRWTMNTEAFF. In nucleotides, the CDR3 is TGCAGTGCTAGTGCAGGAAGGTGGACCATGAACACTGAAGCTTTCTTT.

This clonotype was observed at least ten times. The chain recombines TRBV7-3 with TRBJ2-1, with D perhaps assigned TRBD1 or TRBD2 (5 bases each). The CDR3 totals 13 residues. V lost 3 bases to trimming and J lost 9 bases, with 12 bases between them. The germline gives CDR1 SGHTA, CDR2 FQGTGA. CDR3 loop: CASSLSLGTEQFF. CDR3 in DNA: TGTGCCAGCAGCTTGAGTCTAGGGACTGAGCAGTTCTTC.

Ten or more counts support this clonotype. The V call is TRBV10-3, the J call TRBJ2-5; TRBD1 matches 9 bases. The V segment lost 6 bases and the J segment 0 bases; nucleotides outside the gene matches: 5. Germline lookup yields CDR1 ENHRY and CDR2 SYGVKD. This CDR3 spans 15 amino acids. The CDR3 DNA reads as TGTGCCATCAGCCAGGGACAGGGAAACCAAGAGACCCAGTACTTC. Translating it yields CAISQGQGNQETQYF.

The V gene is TRBV6-2 or TRBV6-3, the J gene TRBJ2-1; TRBD2 matches at 10 bases. V lost 5 bases and J lost 0; bases outside the gene matches: 13. CDR1 and CDR2 from the germline V gene are MNHEY and SVGEGT. The CDR3 runs to 19 residues. This chain's CDR3 is CASSTPGAGGLSSYNEQFF. The CDR3 DNA reads TGTGCCAGCAGTACCCCGGGAGCGGGAGGGCTCAGCTCCTACAATGAGCAGTTCTTC.

V and J are TRBV29-1 and TRBJ2-2, with D possibly being TRBD1 or TRBD2 (5 bases each). Germline loops: CDR1 SQVTM, CDR2 ANQGSEA. This CDR3 has 12 amino acids. Trimming cost V 6 bases and J 6 bases, with 11 bases left between them. CDR3 in DNA: TGCAGCGTGGCTGGGGGACCCGGGGAGCTGTTTTTT. It is translated as CSVAGGPGELFF.

This clonotype was seen repeatedly, ten times or more. CDR3 amino acids: CASSIYGNYEQYF. DNA of the CDR3: TGTGCCAGCAGCATCTATGGTAACTACGAGCAGTACTTC. This rearrangement joins TRBV7-2 to TRBJ2-7, with no clear D. CDR3 size: 13 residues. Germline V lookup: CDR1 SGHTA, CDR2 FQGNSA. Trimming took off 5 bases at V and 3 bases at J, with 11 bases between the two ends.

This clonotype was found a few times. The V gene is TRBV7-9, the J gene TRBJ2-2; tentative D call: TRBD2 (6 bases). This CDR3 contains 15 residues. Trimming removed 7 bases at V and 5 bases at J, with 17 bases between. Germline-derived CDR1 and CDR2 are SEHNR and FQNEAQ (reference sequence). CDR3 coding DNA: TGTGCCAGCAACCTCTTGCGGGAAGAAACCGGGGAGCTGTTTTTT. Translating it yields CASNLLREETGELFF.

At least ten counts were recorded for this clonotype. This chain joins TRBV4-1 and TRBJ1-6, with TRBD1 as a possible D gene (5 bases). V was trimmed by 4 bases and J by 7 bases, leaving 11 bases between them. Germline V gene sequence: CDR1 MGHRA, CDR2 YSYEKL. The CDR3 covers 14 residues. CDR3 sequence: CASSRNQGNSPLHF. CDR3 nucleotide sequence: TGCGCCAGCAGCCGCAATCAGGGAAATTCACCCCTCCACTTT.

This clonotype was found a few times. This sequence joins TRBV18 and TRBJ2-7; a possible D gene is TRBD2 (6 bases). CDR3 length: 15 residues. Germline lookup yields CDR1 KGHSH and CDR2 LQKENI. V was pared by 5 bases and J by 0 bases, with 14 bases between. The CDR3: CASSASSDYSYEQYF. The CDR3 bases are TGTGCCAGCTCAGCTTCTAGCGATTACTCCTACGAGCAGTACTTC.